This TCR beta chain was observed in a study of immune heterogeneity within non-small cell lung tumors. Study-level points and caveats: Local T-cell clonality was recorded as moderately but significantly correlated with local tumor mutational burden, with R about 0.32.

Genomic DNA from bulk tumor acted as the template, and around 630 ng was loaded per sample. Taken during surgery, several biopsies per primary tumor were spaced as far apart as possible within the tumor mass. Enrolled patients presented with newly diagnosed, previously untreated non-small cell lung cancer and underwent curative surgery. Patients newly diagnosed with non-small cell lung cancer and having curative-intent surgery served as donors. Remarks on this clonotype: Its antigen remains unknown.

TCR beta CDR3 was amplified by multiplex PCR, first round 10 cycles, 32 V and 13 J primers. Each CDR3 protein gets one entry after TCRdb re-called the multiplex PCR reads with MiXCR. Here the sample spans around 2,000 distinct CDR3 sequences, more than 25% being singletons. The CDR3 has 14 amino acids. V was shortened by 8 bases and J by 7 bases, with 18 bases between the two germline ends. CDR1 is MDHEN, CDR2 SYDVKM, per germline. Sequencing used lung tumor tissue. The chain combines TRBV28 with TRBJ1-3; D remains unclear. The sequence came from a woman aged 55-69 years with non-small cell lung cancer. This CDR3 reads CASQRDTFGNTIYF. The DNA for the CDR3 is TGTGCCAGCCAAAGGGATACCTTCGGGAACACCATATATTTT.